This T cell receptor beta chain was identified during a study of blood T cell repertoires in COVID-19 (dated by TCRdb to 2019 to 2021). For the wider study: The collaborator samples originated in the United States, Italy and Spain and spanned the acute and convalescent phases of COVID-19. The prospective study material was composed of cDNA or gDNA derived from T cells, B-cell-depleted T cells, or PBMCs. Subjects who had been exposed to COVID-19, were actively infected with it, or had recovered from it provided the deeply sampled blood TCRbeta repertoires that made up the dataset. The repertoires were released in a freely available public database meant as a resource for research on the immune response to SARS-CoV-2. The samples were drawn from the first 160 participants of the ongoing ImmuneRACE study and from 950 to 1,500 subjects provided by 6 global collaborators. Sample metadata almost always included a de-identified subject ID, COVID-19 status, age in years and sex. Where HLA class I and class II types were available, the types were taken from metadata supplied by the sample provider, not from assay-based typing. Here is what the overall study found, with its caveats: How much clinical and demographic metadata was included differed by source and by participant, and the metadata was provided uncurated.

One collaborating source in Seattle enrolled patients during active infection and followed them longitudinally through the course of disease. The collaborating institutions used their own protocols to collect whole blood in K2EDTA tubes. For TCRbeta analysis, collaborators shipped samples as frozen whole blood, isolated PBMCs, or DNA extracted from either of those sample types. CDR3 length: 13 amino acids, cysteine to phenylalanine. Only the CDR3 DNA is retained, 39 bases long and in frame from the first base. According to the germline V gene (reference sequence), CDR1 reads MNHNY and CDR2 reads SVGAGI. V is pared back by 7 bases and J by 4 bases, with 10 bases lying between the germline termini. The immunoSEQ Assay, a bias-controlled multiplex PCR, was used to amplify TCRbeta CDR3 regions from genomic DNA. Turning to the authors' computational methods: The number of nucleated cells in each sample was estimated by amplification of reference gene primers within the assay. To quantify the absolute abundance of each unique TCRbeta CDR3 rearrangement, sequence reads were collapsed and filtered. For each sample, productive Simpson clonality was calculated as the square root of Simpson's diversity index over productive rearrangements. TCRdb took over this immuneACCESS table, retaining in-frame rearrangements with V and J assigned. Such tables are incomplete; in checked studies, under half of the missing clones stem from an unresolved V gene, and the remainder is unexplained. V, J and clone size are those of that table, while D and trimming were read from the DNA. Across this sample there are hundreds of thousands of clones, with 88% seen only once. The ten largest clones take up roughly a tenth of the sample.

Details on this clone: This receptor's antigen is unknown. Per-base quality was not reported, and no clone a single base away is much larger than it.

The sequenced material came from peripheral blood. The V and J genes are TRBV6-6 and TRBJ1-4; confidence is insufficient to name the D gene. This clonotype was sampled from a woman aged 70-85 years with COVID-19, enrolled during active disease. The DNA sequence follows: TGTGCCAGCACCGGAGGGAATAATGAAAAACTGTTTTTT. Translation gives CASTGGNNEKLFF.